This entry lists 13 T cell receptor beta chains sequenced from one sample in a study of shared clonotypes between healthy human individuals. Data came from immunoSEQ multiplex PCR; TCRdb stores just in-frame clones and leaves some out. The top ten clones hold around 1.7% of a sample with approximately 2,200,000 clones, about 92% of them seen once. Cells designated naive CD8 were CD45RO-negative and were positively selected for CCR7, with terminally differentiated effector memory CD45RA+ cells excluded. Sequenced material: naive CD8+ T cells from PBMCs. These TCRs come from a man aged 18 to 29 in good health. Some clones in this sample may be carry-over from other donors' samples.

The rearrangement uses TRBV7-2 and TRBJ2-1; TRBD2 is a possible D gene (5 bases). The CDR3 consists of 19 residues. V was cut by 4 bases and J by 0 bases, with 22 bases left in between. Germline-derived CDR1 and CDR2 are SGHTA and FQGNSA. The CDR3 region has the DNA TGTGCCAGCAGCTCCCGAGGAGGTTGGCTGTCTATCTCCTACAATGAGCAGTTCTTC. Protein: CASSSRGGWLSISYNEQFF.

Here the CDR3 reads CASSDAYEQYF. In DNA form, the CDR3 reads TGTGCCAGCAGCGATGCCTACGAGCAGTACTTC. The chain has TRBV14 and TRBJ2-7; no definite D call. From germline, CDR1 is SGHDN and CDR2 FVKESK. V dropped 5 bases and J dropped 2 bases, with 4 bases sitting between them. There are 11 residues in the CDR3.

The chain recombines TRBV6-5 with TRBJ1-1; possible D gene TRBD1, 5 bases. Per the germline V gene, CDR1 is MNHEY and CDR2 is SVGAGI. The CDR3 has 15 residues. Trimming pared 4 bases from V and 5 bases from J, leaving 17 bases between. This chain's CDR3 is CASSSAGYMLTEAFF. The CDR3 nucleotides read TGTGCCAGCAGTTCGGCAGGGTATATGTTGACTGAAGCTTTCTTT.

Note on this clone: Other DNA sequences of this sample code for an identical CDR3. The gene calls are TRBV28 and TRBJ2-7; the match to TRBD2 covers 7 bases. The CDR3 is 13 residues long. Germline V CDR1 and CDR2: MDHEN, SYDVKM. V was pared by 3 bases and J by 4 bases, with 3 bases of the junction left unmatched. Written as DNA, the CDR3 is TGTGCCAGCAGTTTGGCTAGCGGTTACGAGCAGTACTTC. Amino acid sequence: CASSLASGYEQYF.

The chain uses TRBV10-3 and TRBJ2-1, with D maybe TRBD1 (6 bases). In germline, CDR1 is ENHRY, CDR2 SYGVKD. V lost 10 bases, J lost 3 bases, and 10 bases lay in between. The length of the CDR3 is 12 residues. DNA for the CDR3: TGTGCCACCATGGACAGCTACAATGAGCAGTTCTTC. It translates to CATMDSYNEQFF.

As regards this clone: This same CDR3 is encoded by further DNA sequences in the sample. The J gene is TRBJ1-1, the V gene TRBV2; unclear D gene. CDR3 length equals 11 residues. Germline assignment: CDR1 SNHLY and CDR2 FYNNEI. Trimming took 6 bases from V and 1 from J, leaving 3 bases between them. The CDR3, as DNA: TGTGCCAGCAGGACGAACACTGAAGCTTTCTTT. Translation: CASRTNTEAFF.

The chain links TRBV29-1 to TRBJ2-5, with a weak D call TRBD2 (5 bases). The better agreement between TRBJ2-7 and the DNA end casts doubt on the J call. This CDR3 contains 12 residues. Germline V gene data show CDR1 as SQVTM and CDR2 as ANQGSEA. The CDR3 here is CSVGPGTYEQYF. CDR3 nucleotide sequence: TGCAGCGTTGGTCCGGGAACCTACGAGCAGTACTTC.

The V gene is TRBV27, the J gene TRBJ2-1, with no clear D. The CDR3 extends over 15 amino acids. CDR1 and CDR2 (germline): MNHEY, SMNVEV (reference sequence). The ends were cut back, 4 bases at V and 0 bases at J, with 10 bases in the middle. CDR3 sequence reads: CASSYDGSSYNEQFF. The CDR3 coding sequence is TGTGCCAGCAGTTACGACGGAAGCTCCTACAATGAGCAGTTCTTC.

The V call is TRBV19, the J call TRBJ1-2; TRBD1 matches 8 bases. This CDR3 comprises 14 residues. The trim removed 5 bases at V and 6 bases at J, leaving 8 bases unmatched. Per the germline V gene, CDR1 is LNHDA and CDR2 is SQIVND (reference sequence). CDR3 in amino acids: CASSSTDRDNGYTF. DNA for the CDR3: TGTGCCAGTAGTTCCACGGACAGGGATAATGGCTACACCTTC.

This chain links TRBV10-3 with TRBJ2-1, with a tentative D call TRBD1 (5 bases). Trimming took off 2 bases at V and 8 bases at J, with 16 bases between the two ends. The CDR3 loop spans 15 amino acids. CDR1 is ENHRY, CDR2 SYGVKD, per germline. CDR3 residues: CAISEDRAPSHEQFF. CDR3 sequence (DNA): TGTGCCATCAGTGAGGACAGAGCACCTTCACATGAGCAGTTCTTC.

CDR3 region: CASSIIPGLVPYEQYF. The CDR3 bases are TGTGCCAGTAGTATCATCCCGGGACTAGTCCCCTACGAGCAGTACTTC. The V gene is TRBV19, the J gene TRBJ2-7, with 8 bases that match TRBD2. V lost 3 bases, J lost 2 bases, and 9 bases stayed unmatched. In germline, CDR1 is LNHDA, CDR2 SQIVND (reference sequence). The CDR3 is 16 residues long.

A word on this clone: The sample holds other DNA sequences that translate to the same CDR3. This chain links TRBV5-6 with TRBJ2-7, with unresolved D. This CDR3 comprises 11 residues. The V and J ends lost 2 bases and 7 bases respectively, with 7 bases between them. Germline loops: CDR1 SGHDT, CDR2 YYEEEE. The CDR3 is CASSFSGEQYF. The CDR3, as DNA: TGTGCCAGCAGCTTTTCTGGGGAGCAGTACTTC.

V is TRBV27 and J is TRBJ2-3; 9 nucleotides match TRBD2. Germline values: CDR1 MNHEY, CDR2 SMNVEV (reference sequence). The ends lost 5 bases at V and 2 bases at J; junction bases unmatched: 20. The CDR3 has 20 residues. The chain's CDR3 is CASSPLLAGEGGWDTDTQYF. The CDR3, as DNA: TGTGCCAGCAGTCCTCTACTAGCGGGTGAGGGCGGGTGGGACACAGATACGCAGTATTTT.